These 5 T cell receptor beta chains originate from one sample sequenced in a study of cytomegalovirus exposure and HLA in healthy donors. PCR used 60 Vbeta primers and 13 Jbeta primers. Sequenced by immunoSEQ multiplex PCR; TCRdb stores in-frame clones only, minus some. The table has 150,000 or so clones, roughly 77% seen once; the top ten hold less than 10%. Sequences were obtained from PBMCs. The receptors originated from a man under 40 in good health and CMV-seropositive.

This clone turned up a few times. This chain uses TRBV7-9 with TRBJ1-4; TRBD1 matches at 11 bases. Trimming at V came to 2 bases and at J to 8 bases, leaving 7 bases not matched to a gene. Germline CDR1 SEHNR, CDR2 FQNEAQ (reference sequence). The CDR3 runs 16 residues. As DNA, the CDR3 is TGTGCCAGCAGCTTAACAACCGGGACAGGGGGGGAAAAACTGTTTTTT. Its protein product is CASSLTTGTGGEKLFF.

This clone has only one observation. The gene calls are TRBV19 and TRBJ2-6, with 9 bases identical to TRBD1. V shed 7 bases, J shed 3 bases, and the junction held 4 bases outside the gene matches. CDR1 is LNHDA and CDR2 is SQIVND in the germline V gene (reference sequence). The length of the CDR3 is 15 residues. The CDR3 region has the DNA TGTGCCAGTACCACGGGACAGGGTGGGGCCAACGTCCTGACTTTC. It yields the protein CASTTGQGGANVLTF.

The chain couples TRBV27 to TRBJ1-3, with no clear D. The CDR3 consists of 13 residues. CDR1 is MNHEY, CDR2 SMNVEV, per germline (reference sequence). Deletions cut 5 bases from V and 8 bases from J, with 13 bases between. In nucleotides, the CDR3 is TGTGCCAGCAGTCGCAAGGCTGACTACACCATATATTTT. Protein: CASSRKADYTIYF.

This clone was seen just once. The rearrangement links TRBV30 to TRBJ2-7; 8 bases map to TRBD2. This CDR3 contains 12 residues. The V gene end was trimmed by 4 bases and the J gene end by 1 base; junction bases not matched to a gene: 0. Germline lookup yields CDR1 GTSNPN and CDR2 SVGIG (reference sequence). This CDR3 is CAWTSGSYEQYF. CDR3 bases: TGTGCCTGGACTAGCGGGTCCTACGAGCAGTACTTC.

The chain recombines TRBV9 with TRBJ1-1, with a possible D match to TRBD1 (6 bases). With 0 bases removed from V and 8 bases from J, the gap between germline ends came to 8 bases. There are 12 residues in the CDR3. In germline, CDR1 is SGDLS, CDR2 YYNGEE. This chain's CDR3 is CASSVVQGEAFF. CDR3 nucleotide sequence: TGTGCCAGCAGCGTAGTACAGGGAGAAGCTTTCTTT.